This T cell receptor beta chain derives from a study of cytomegalovirus exposure and HLA in healthy donors. The PCR made use of 60 Vbeta and 13 Jbeta primers. Sequencing used immunoSEQ multiplex PCR; TCRdb keeps in-frame clones, though not all of them. The table shows roughly 93,000 clones, with approximately 79% occurring only once. CDR1 is SGHTA and CDR2 is FQGNSA in the germline V gene. V shed 2 bases and J shed 6 bases, with 10 bases lying between them. This CDR3 has 14 residues. The receptor was isolated from a male donor in good health and CMV-seronegative. The sample taken for sequencing was PBMCs. The J gene is TRBJ2-2, the V gene TRBV7-2; the D is unclear. The CDR3 bases are TGTGCCAGCAGCTTAATTGCGTTTGCCGGGGAGCTGTTTTTT. Encoded protein: CASSLIAFAGELFF.